Shown below are 2 T cell receptor beta chains from a single sample sequenced in a study of T cells in localized non-small cell lung cancer. Sequenced by immunoSEQ multiplex PCR; TCRdb stores in-frame clones only, minus some. The table has 30,000 to 40,000 clones, approximately 80% seen once. The starting material was peripheral blood, obtained before any cancer treatment. The receptors come from a male donor aged 60 or over with stage II squamous cell lung carcinoma.

This chain joins TRBV6-5 and TRBJ2-5; D gene unclear. Germline CDR1 is MNHEY and CDR2 is SVGAGI. This CDR3 region has 14 residues. Trimming cost V 8 bases and J 5 bases, with 18 bases left between them. The CDR3 loop reads CASGTPGFGETQYF. The CDR3 DNA sequence: TGTGCCAGCGGCACTCCCGGCTTCGGGGAGACCCAGTACTTC.

The chain uses TRBV9 and TRBJ2-2, with no clear D. V dropped 1 base and J dropped 6 bases, with 7 bases sitting between them. The CDR3 consists of 13 residues. CDR1 is SGDLS, CDR2 YYNGEE, per germline. CDR3 protein: CASSVRVPGELFF. In nucleotides, the CDR3 is TGTGCCAGCAGCGTAAGGGTGCCCGGGGAGCTGTTTTTT.